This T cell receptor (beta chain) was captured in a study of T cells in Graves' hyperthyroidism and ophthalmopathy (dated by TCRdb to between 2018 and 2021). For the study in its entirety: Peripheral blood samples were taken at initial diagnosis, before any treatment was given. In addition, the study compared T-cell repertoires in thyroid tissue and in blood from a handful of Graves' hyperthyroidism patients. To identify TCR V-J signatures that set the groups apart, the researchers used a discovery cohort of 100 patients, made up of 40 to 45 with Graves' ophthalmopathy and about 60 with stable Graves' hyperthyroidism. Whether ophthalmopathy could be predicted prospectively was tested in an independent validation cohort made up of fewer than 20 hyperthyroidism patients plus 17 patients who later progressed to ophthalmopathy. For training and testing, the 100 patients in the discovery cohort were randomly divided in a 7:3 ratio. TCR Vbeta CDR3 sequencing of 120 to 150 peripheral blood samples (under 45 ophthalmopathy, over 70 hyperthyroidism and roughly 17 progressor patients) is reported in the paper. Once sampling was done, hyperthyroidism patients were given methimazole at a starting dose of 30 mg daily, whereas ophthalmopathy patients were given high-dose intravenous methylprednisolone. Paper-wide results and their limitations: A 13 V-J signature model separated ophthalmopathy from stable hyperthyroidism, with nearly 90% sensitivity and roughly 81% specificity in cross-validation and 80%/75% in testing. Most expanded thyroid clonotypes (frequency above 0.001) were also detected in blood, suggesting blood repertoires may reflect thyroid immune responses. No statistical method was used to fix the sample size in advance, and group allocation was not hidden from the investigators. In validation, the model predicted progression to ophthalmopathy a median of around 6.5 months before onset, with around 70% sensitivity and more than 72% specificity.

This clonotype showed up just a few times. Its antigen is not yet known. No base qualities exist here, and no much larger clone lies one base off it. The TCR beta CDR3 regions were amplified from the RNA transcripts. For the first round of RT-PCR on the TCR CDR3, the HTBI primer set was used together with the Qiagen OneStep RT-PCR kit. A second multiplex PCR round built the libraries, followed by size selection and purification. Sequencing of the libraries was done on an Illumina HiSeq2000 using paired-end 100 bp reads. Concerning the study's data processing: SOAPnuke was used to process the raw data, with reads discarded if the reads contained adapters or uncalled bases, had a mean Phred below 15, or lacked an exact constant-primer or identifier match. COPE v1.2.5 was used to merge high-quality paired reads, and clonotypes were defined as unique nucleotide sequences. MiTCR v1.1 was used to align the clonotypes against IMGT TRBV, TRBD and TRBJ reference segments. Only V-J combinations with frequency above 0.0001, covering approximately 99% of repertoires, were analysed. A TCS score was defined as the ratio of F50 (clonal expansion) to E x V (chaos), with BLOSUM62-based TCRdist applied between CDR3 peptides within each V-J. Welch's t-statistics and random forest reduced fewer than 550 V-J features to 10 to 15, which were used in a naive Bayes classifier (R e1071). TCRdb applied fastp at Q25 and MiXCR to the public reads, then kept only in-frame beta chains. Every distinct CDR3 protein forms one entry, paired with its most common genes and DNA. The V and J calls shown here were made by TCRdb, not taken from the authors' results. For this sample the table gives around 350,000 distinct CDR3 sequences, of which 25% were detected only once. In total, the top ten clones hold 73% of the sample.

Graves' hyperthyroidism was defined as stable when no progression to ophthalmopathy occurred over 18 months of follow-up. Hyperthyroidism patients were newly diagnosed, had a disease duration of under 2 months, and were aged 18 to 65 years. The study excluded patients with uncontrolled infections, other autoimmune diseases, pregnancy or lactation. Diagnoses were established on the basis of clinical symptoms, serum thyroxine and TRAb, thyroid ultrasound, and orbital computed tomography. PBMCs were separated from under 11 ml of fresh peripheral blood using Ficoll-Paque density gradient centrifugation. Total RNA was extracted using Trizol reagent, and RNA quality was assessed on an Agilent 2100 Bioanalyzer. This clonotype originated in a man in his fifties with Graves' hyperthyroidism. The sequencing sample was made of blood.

The base sequence is TGCAGTGCTAGAGACGGACAGCGGCTGGAGACCCAGTACTTC. It translates to CSARDGQRLETQYF. The rearrangement joined TRBV20-1 to TRBJ2-5; the D gene is possibly TRBD1, with 6 bases matching. Including the terminal cysteine and phenylalanine, the CDR3 comprises 14 residues. Here the CDR3 DNA is all that survives: 42 bases in frame from base 1. The germline V gene (reference sequence) gives CDR1 as DFQATT and CDR2 as SNEGSKA. A distance of 13 bases separates the germline ends of V and J, which lose 0 bases and 5 bases respectively.